This TCR beta chain appears in the sequencing data of a study of siplizumab effects on memory and regulatory T cells. Trimming shortened V by 2 bases and J by 5 bases, and 12 bases separated the two germline ends. The V gene's germline CDR1 is GTSNPN and CDR2 SVGIG (reference sequence). This CDR3 has 13 amino acids. Details on this clone: Its specificity is unknown.

Study-level results: Naive or memory phenotype assignment was not possible for roughly 75-97% of proliferating CD4+ or CD8+ clones. The apparent diversity of naive T cells exceeded that of memory cells, and naive T cells seemed to make a major contribution to the alloresponse.

Per sample, 10^5 or so TCR templates underwent assay. Here immunoSEQ multiplex PCR was the method, and the copy in TCRdb shows in-frame clones only, minus some. The top ten hold roughly 0.61% of the sample, which has some 97,000 clones, around 94% seen once. The rearrangement uses TRBV30 and TRBJ1-2; D unresolved. This TCR was recovered from a human donor in good health. Material for sequencing was Tregs sorted from blood. The CDR3 sequence is CAWSKLGEYGYTF. The CDR3 DNA is TGTGCCTGGAGTAAGCTCGGAGAGTATGGCTACACCTTC. The variable domain in full, completed from reference TRBV30 and TRBJ1-2, reads SQTIHQWPATLVQPVGSPLSLECTVEGTSNPNLYWYRQAAGRGLQLLFYSVGIGQISSEVPQNLSASRPQDRQFILSSKKLLLSDSGFYLCAWSKLGEYGYTFGSGTRLTVV.